This T cell receptor beta chain was captured by sequencing in a study of shared clonotypes between healthy human individuals. Study-level information: Three plates were used per donor for CD4 naive, three for CD4 memory, two for CD8 naive and one for CD8 memory. Findings and caveats of the study: The expectation was that sequencing depth would affect clonotype sharing among donors.

The split of CD4+ cells yielded CD45RA+ naive and CD45RA-negative memory subsets. As regards this clone: Antigen unknown.

With V trimmed by 5 bases and J by 6 bases, 10 bases remained unmatched. The length of the CDR3 is 15 residues. The germline gives CDR1 SGHTA, CDR2 FQGNSA. This table comes from immunoSEQ multiplex PCR, and its TCRdb copy is limited to in-frame clones, with some not included. The sample yields fewer than 3 million clones, under 95% seen once. Sequences were obtained from naive CD4+ T cells from PBMCs. Subset here: CD45RA+ positively selected. V and J are TRBV7-2 and TRBJ1-5, with TRBD1 matching over 7 bases. The clonotype comes from a man between 18 and 35 years old in good health. Some clones in this sample may be carry-over from other donors' samples. DNA of the CDR3: TGTGCCAGCAGCAACAACAGGGGCCGGACTCAGCCCCAGCATTTT. Its translation: CASSNNRGRTQPQHF. Looking up the rest from reference TRBV7-2 and TRBJ1-5 gives the full variable domain: GAGVSQSPSNKVTEKGKDVELRCDPISGHTALYWYRQSLGQGLEFLIYFQGNSAPDKSGLPSDRFSAERTGGSVSTLTIQRTQQEDSAVYLCASSNNRGRTQPQHFGDGTRLSIL.